The 25 T cell receptor beta chains below all came from one sample that was sequenced in a study of lymphopenia after photon versus proton radiotherapy. Generated by immunoSEQ multiplex PCR, the TCRdb table keeps only in-frame clones and is missing some. The sample lists approximately 65,000 clones, roughly 93% occurring once. The sample was peripheral blood, taken from a patient treated with photon-based radiotherapy. These receptors all come from a woman between 70 and 85 years old with pancreatic cancer.

The chain couples TRBV6-5 to TRBJ1-2; 8 bases match TRBD1. CDR3 size: 13 residues. Losses at the gene ends were 9 bases for V and 4 bases for J; bases not matched to a gene: 7. Germline assignment: CDR1 MNHEY and CDR2 SVGAGI. CDR3 protein: CASTPGTGYGYTF. Here the CDR3 DNA reads TGTGCCAGTACGCCCGGGACAGGCTATGGCTACACCTTC.

Of note for this clone: The junction differs from germline at one of its ends, possibly a read error. The chain couples TRBV7-7 to TRBJ2-2; a possible D gene is TRBD2 (6 bases). The CDR3 runs 15 residues. Germline V CDR1 and CDR2: SSHAT, FNYEAQ (reference sequence). CDR3 region: CASSPLLAGKSQLFF. The CDR3 DNA reads as TGTGCTAGCAGCCCTCTCCTGGCGGGAAAGTCGCAGCTGTTTTTT.

The chain links TRBV4-1 to TRBJ1-3; no definite D call. This CDR3 region has 15 residues. The V gene lost 1 base and the J gene lost 4 bases, with 11 bases spanning the gap. Germline CDR1 is MGHRA and CDR2 is YSYEKL. The CDR3 DNA is TGCGCCAGCAGCCAAGCGCGGTTCGGGGGAAACACCATATATTTT. It yields the protein CASSQARFGGNTIYF.

V and J are TRBV5-6 and TRBJ2-7, with a weak D call TRBD1 (6 bases). The CDR3 contains 15 residues. Germline V gene data show CDR1 as SGHDT and CDR2 as YYEEEE. Trimming took off 0 bases at V and 4 bases at J, with 14 bases between the two ends. The CDR3 sequence is CASSLVDTGKYEQYF. The CDR3 bases are TGTGCCAGCAGCTTGGTGGATACAGGGAAATACGAGCAGTACTTC.

The chain has TRBV5-1 and TRBJ2-2, with D perhaps TRBD2 (5 bases). From germline, CDR1 is SGHRS and CDR2 YFSETQ. The CDR3 has 15 residues. V shed 0 bases and J shed 4 bases, with 10 bases lying between them. This CDR3 reads CASSLALRGTGELFF. CDR3 coding DNA: TGCGCCAGCAGCTTGGCCCTTCGGGGCACCGGGGAGCTGTTTTTT.

Here the CDR3 reads CASSLSSTGELFF. For the CDR3, the DNA is TGTGCCAGCAGTTTATCGTCCACCGGGGAGCTGTTTTTT. The chain carries TRBV27 and TRBJ2-2; D unclear. The V gene lost 0 bases and the J gene lost 4 bases, with 3 bases spanning the gap. The germline CDR1 and CDR2 sequences are MNHEY and SMNVEV (reference sequence). CDR3 length equals 13 residues.

This CDR3 is CASSRDREFGGELFF. As DNA, the CDR3 is TGTGCCAGTAGCCGGGACAGGGAATTCGGCGGGGAGCTGTTTTTT. The V call is TRBV19, the J call TRBJ2-2; 9 bases agree with TRBD1. The CDR3 runs to 15 residues. The V gene's germline CDR1 is LNHDA and CDR2 SQIVND (reference sequence). V lost 6 bases and J lost 7; bases outside the gene matches: 9.

This chain connects TRBV18 to TRBJ2-7; 10 nucleotides agree with TRBD2. J gave up 0 bases and V 6 bases, and 2 bases lay outside the gene matches. The CDR3 is 14 amino acids. Germline assignment: CDR1 KGHSH and CDR2 LQKENI. The CDR3 nucleotides read TGTGCCAGCTCCACTAGCGGGAACTCCTACGAGCAGTACTTC. Amino acid sequence: CASSTSGNSYEQYF.

The V gene is TRBV7-9, the J gene TRBJ2-5; D is perhaps TRBD1 (6 bases). CDR1 is SEHNR, CDR2 FQNEAQ, per germline (reference sequence). Trimming pared 1 base from V and 4 bases from J, leaving 7 bases between. This CDR3 contains 13 residues. The CDR3 region has the DNA TGTGCCAGCAGCTTAGGGGGGCTAGAGACCCAGTACTTC. Amino acid sequence: CASSLGGLETQYF.

The table lists this clone with a count of one. This chain links TRBV6-1 with TRBJ2-2, with D hard to call. Per the germline V gene, CDR1 is MNHNS and CDR2 is SASEGT. This CDR3 contains 12 residues. V was clipped by 7 bases and J by 3 bases, with 6 bases between them. The CDR3 reads CASTAYTGELFF. CDR3 nucleotide sequence: TGTGCCAGCACGGCATACACCGGGGAGCTGTTTTTT.

The chain has TRBV5-4 and TRBJ1-2; possibly TRBD1 for D (5 bases). V was pared by 0 bases and J by 8 bases, with 14 bases between. The CDR3 consists of 14 residues. CDR1 is SGHNT, CDR2 YYREEE, per germline (reference sequence). The chain's CDR3 is CASSLEGPLAGYTF. The CDR3 DNA reads as TGTGCCAGCAGCTTGGAGGGACCCCTAGCGGGCTACACCTTC.

The V gene is TRBV9, the J gene TRBJ2-3; 7 bases agree with TRBD2. The V and J ends lost 4 bases and 8 bases, in that order; junction bases with no gene match: 16. The germline CDR1 and CDR2 sequences are SGDLS and YYNGEE. This CDR3 has 16 amino acids. This chain's CDR3 is CASSPPGSGATPTQYF. For the CDR3, the DNA is TGTGCCAGCAGCCCTCCGGGAAGCGGGGCAACCCCTACGCAGTATTTT.

This clone was observed once. The chain is built from TRBV5-6 and TRBJ2-1; D is ambiguous. The germline CDR1 and CDR2 sequences are SGHDT and YYEEEE. This CDR3 is built from 15 residues. V shed 4 bases and J shed 2 bases, with 13 bases lying between them. The CDR3 is CASSRRRNPYNEQFF. CDR3 sequence (DNA): TGTGCCAGCAGCCGACGGCGGAATCCCTACAATGAGCAGTTCTTC. The full variable domain, with the rest looked up from reference TRBV5-6 and TRBJ2-1, is DAGVTQSPTHLIKTRGQQVTLRCSPKSGHDTVSWYQQALGQGPQFIFQYYEEEERQRGNFPDRFSGHQFPNYSSELNVNALLLGDSALYLCASSRRRNPYNEQFFGPGTRLTVL.

This chain connects TRBV6-6 to TRBJ2-3; TRBD1 or TRBD2 may be the D gene (5 bases each). Trimming pared 8 bases from V and 11 bases from J, leaving 11 bases between. CDR1 and CDR2 from the germline V gene are MNHNY and SVGAGI (reference sequence). This CDR3 has 10 amino acids. Here the CDR3 DNA reads TGTGCCAGCGGGGGACCCCGGCAGTATTTT. As protein: CASGGPRQYF.

The chain carries TRBV29-1 and TRBJ2-3; D tentatively reads TRBD1 or TRBD2 (5 bases each). The CDR3 runs 11 residues. Trimming took off 1 base at V and 9 bases at J, with 8 bases between the two ends. Germline V lookup: CDR1 SQVTM, CDR2 ANQGSEA. CDR3 region: CSVEVGETQYF. CDR3 DNA: TGCAGCGTTGAAGTGGGGGAGACGCAGTATTTT.

The rearrangement joins TRBV6-1 to TRBJ2-7, with 8 bases aligning to TRBD2. Trimming took 0 bases from V and 7 from J; bases not matched to a gene: 2. The CDR3 sequence is 13 residues long. Per the germline V gene, CDR1 is MNHNS and CDR2 is SASEGT. Here the CDR3 reads CASSEARGGEQYF. The CDR3 nucleotides read TGTGCCAGCAGTGAAGCGCGCGGGGGGGAGCAGTACTTC.

In DNA form, the CDR3 reads TGTGCCAGCAGCCCCCGGGACGAGCAGTACTTC. Translating it yields CASSPRDEQYF. This rearrangement joins TRBV28 to TRBJ2-7; no clear D gene. There are 11 residues in the CDR3. Deletions cut 6 bases from V and 5 bases from J, with 8 bases between. The germline V gene encodes CDR1 MDHEN and CDR2 SYDVKM.

The V gene is TRBV28, the J gene TRBJ1-4; the match to TRBD1 covers 9 bases. V shed 7 bases, J shed 4 bases, and the junction held 4 bases outside the gene matches. The CDR3 runs 14 residues. Germline V gene data show CDR1 as MDHEN and CDR2 as SYDVKM. CDR3 in DNA: TGTGCCAGCATGGAGGACAGGGGTAATGAAAAACTGTTTTTT. Protein: CASMEDRGNEKLFF.

The genes are TRBV5-4 and TRBJ2-2; the match to TRBD1 covers 7 bases. This CDR3 comprises 14 residues. V lost 6 bases to trimming and J lost 6 bases; unmatched junction nucleotides: 8. Germline CDR1 and CDR2: SGHNT and YYREEE (reference sequence). CDR3 sequence: CASTTGARAGELFF. For the CDR3, the DNA is TGTGCCAGCACCACAGGGGCCCGGGCCGGGGAGCTGTTTTTT.

This rearrangement joins TRBV9 to TRBJ1-3, with 8 bases fitting TRBD1. In germline, CDR1 is SGDLS, CDR2 YYNGEE. The V and J ends lost 4 bases and 2 bases, in that order; junction bases with no gene match: 8. The CDR3 length is 16 residues. This CDR3 is CASSPTGTGAGNTIYF. The CDR3 nucleotides read TGTGCCAGCAGCCCTACCGGGACAGGCGCTGGAAACACCATATATTTT.

This clone was picked up one time. V gene TRBV6-6 combines with J gene TRBJ2-7; D unresolved. The CDR3 sequence is 11 residues long. Germline V lookup: CDR1 MNHNY, CDR2 SVGAGI (reference sequence). The V and J ends lost 6 bases and 4 bases respectively, with 7 bases between them. CDR3 coding DNA: TGTGCCAGCAGCTGGGGATACGAGCAGTACTTC. This sequence encodes CASSWGYEQYF.

The CDR3 DNA sequence: TGTGCCAGCAGCCCCATCGGTGAAAAACTGTTTTTT. Amino acid sequence: CASSPIGEKLFF. This chain uses TRBV7-2 with TRBJ1-4; D unclear. The CDR3 consists of 12 residues. The V end lost 5 bases, the J end lost 7 bases, and 8 bases lay between the germline ends. In germline, CDR1 is SGHTA, CDR2 FQGNSA.

A single count supports this clone. The V and J genes are TRBV18 and TRBJ1-4, with D unclear. The CDR3 spans 16 residues. CDR1 is KGHSH, CDR2 LQKENI, per germline. V was clipped by 3 bases and J by 7 bases, with 18 bases between them. CDR3 in amino acids: CASSPEGLGPSEKLFF. The CDR3 region has the DNA TGTGCCAGCTCACCGGAGGGATTAGGGCCCAGTGAAAAACTGTTTTTT. The entire variable domain, with the rest obtained from reference TRBV18 and TRBJ1-4, is as follows: NAGVMQNPRHLVRRRGQEARLRCSPMKGHSHVYWYRQLPEEGLKFMVYLQKENIIDESGMPKERFSAEFPKEGPSILRIQQVVRGDSAAYFCASSPEGLGPSEKLFFGSGTQLSVL.

The genes are TRBV4-3 and TRBJ2-1; TRBD2 agrees at 10 bases. The trim removed 2 bases at V and 2 bases at J, leaving 6 bases unmatched. The CDR3 has 17 amino acids. Germline CDR1 reads LGHNA; CDR2 reads YSLEER. The CDR3 here is CASSQSAGLATYNEQFF. CDR3 bases: TGCGCCAGCAGCCAATCAGCGGGACTAGCGACCTACAATGAGCAGTTCTTC.

The genes are TRBV11-1 and TRBJ2-7; perhaps TRBD1 as D (5 bases). Trimming shortened V by 1 base and J by 7 bases, and 17 bases separated the two germline ends. Germline V CDR1 and CDR2: SGHAT, FQDESV (reference sequence). This CDR3 spans 15 amino acids. The CDR3 region is CASSLGRAGMEEQYF. The DNA of the CDR3 is TGTGCCAGCAGCTTAGGTAGGGCAGGGATGGAAGAGCAGTACTTC.